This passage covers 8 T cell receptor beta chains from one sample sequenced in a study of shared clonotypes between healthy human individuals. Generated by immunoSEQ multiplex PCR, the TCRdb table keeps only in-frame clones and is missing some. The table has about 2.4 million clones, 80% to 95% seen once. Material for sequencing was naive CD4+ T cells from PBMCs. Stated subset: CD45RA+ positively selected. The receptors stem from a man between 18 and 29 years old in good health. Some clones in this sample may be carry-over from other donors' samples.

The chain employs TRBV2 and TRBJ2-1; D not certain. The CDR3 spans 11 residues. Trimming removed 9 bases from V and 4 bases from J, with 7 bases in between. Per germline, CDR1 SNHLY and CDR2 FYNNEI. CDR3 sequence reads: CASGFYNEQFF. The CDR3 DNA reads TGTGCCAGTGGATTTTACAATGAGCAGTTCTTC.

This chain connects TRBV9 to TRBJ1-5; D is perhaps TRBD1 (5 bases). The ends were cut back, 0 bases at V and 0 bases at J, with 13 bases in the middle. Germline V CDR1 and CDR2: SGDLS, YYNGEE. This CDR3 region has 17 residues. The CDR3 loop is CASSVEPGLHSNQPQHF. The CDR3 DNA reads TGTGCCAGCAGCGTAGAACCAGGGCTCCATAGCAATCAGCCCCAGCATTTT.

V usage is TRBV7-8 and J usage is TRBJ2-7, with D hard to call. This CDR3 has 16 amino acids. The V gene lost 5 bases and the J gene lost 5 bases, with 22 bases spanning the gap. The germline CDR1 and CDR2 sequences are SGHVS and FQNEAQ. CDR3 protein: CASSARILAPKHEQYF. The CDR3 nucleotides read TGTGCCAGCAGCGCGCGTATACTCGCTCCGAAGCACGAGCAGTACTTC.

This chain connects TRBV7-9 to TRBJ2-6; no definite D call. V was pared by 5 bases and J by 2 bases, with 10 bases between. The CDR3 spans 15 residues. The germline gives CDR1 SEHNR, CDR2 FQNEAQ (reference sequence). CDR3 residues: CASSPRSTGANVLTF. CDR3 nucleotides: TGTGCCAGCAGCCCCCGGTCTACTGGGGCCAACGTCCTGACTTTC.

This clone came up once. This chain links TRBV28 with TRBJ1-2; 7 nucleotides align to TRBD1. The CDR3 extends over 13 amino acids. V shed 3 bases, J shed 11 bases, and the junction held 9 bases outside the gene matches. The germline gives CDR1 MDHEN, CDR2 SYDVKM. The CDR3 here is CASSFSGAQGYTF. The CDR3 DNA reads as TGTGCCAGCAGTTTTTCCGGGGCACAGGGGTACACCTTC.

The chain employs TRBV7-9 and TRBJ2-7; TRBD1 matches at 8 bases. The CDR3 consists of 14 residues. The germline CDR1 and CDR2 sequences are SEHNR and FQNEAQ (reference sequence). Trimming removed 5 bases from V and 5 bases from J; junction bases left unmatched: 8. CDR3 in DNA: TGTGCCAGCAGCCAAGGGACAGGTTCCCACGAGCAGTACTTC. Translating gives CASSQGTGSHEQYF.

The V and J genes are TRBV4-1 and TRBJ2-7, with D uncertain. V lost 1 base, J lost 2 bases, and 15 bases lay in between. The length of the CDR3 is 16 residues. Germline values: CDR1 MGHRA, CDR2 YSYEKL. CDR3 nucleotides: TGCGCCAGCAGCCAAGTTCTGAAAAGCAATACCTACGAGCAGTACTTC. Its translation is CASSQVLKSNTYEQYF.

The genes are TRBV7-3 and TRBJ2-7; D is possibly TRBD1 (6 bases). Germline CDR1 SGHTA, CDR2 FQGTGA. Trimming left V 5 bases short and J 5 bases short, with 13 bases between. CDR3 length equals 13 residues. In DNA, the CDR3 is TGTGCCAGCAGCCAACAGGGTTCCCACGAGCAGTACTTC. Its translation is CASSQQGSHEQYF.